Listed here are 9 T cell receptor beta chains from one sample, sequenced in a study of cytomegalovirus exposure and HLA in healthy donors. 60 Vbeta and 13 Jbeta primers were used in PCR. TCRdb's table, derived via immunoSEQ multiplex PCR, lists solely in-frame clones and lacks some. Of approximately 190,000 clones in the sample, about 80% were seen once. The specimen was PBMCs. The receptors originated from a woman between 50 and 59 years old in good health and CMV-seropositive.

The chain is built from TRBV11-3 and TRBJ2-1; 16 nucleotides line up with TRBD2. This CDR3 spans 16 amino acids. Per the germline V gene, CDR1 is SGHNT and CDR2 is YENEEA. Trimming cost V 5 bases and J 9 bases; bases outside gene matches: 7. DNA of the CDR3: TGTGCCAGCAGCCCCGCCGGGACTAGCGGGGGGGGTGAGCAGTTCTTC. It translates to CASSPAGTSGGGEQFF.

This chain joins TRBV6-1 and TRBJ1-1; D uncertain. V was cut by 7 bases and J by 3 bases, with 6 bases left in between. The CDR3 is 11 residues long. Germline lookup yields CDR1 MNHNS and CDR2 SASEGT. CDR3 sequence reads: CASITDTEAFF. In nucleotides, the CDR3 is TGTGCCAGCATCACGGACACTGAAGCTTTCTTT.

The gene calls are TRBV5-4 and TRBJ2-7, with 9 bases aligning to TRBD2. Germline CDR1 and CDR2: SGHNT and YYREEE (reference sequence). V lost 0 bases and J lost 3; bases outside the gene matches: 10. This CDR3 has 17 amino acids. The CDR3 DNA is TGTGCCAGCAGCTTGGGGTCTAGCGGGATCCAACTCTACGAGCAGTACTTC. It encodes CASSLGSSGIQLYEQYF.

The chain recombines TRBV4-2 with TRBJ2-3, with 8 bases lining up with TRBD2. The junction had 9 bases not matched to a gene; V was cut back by 5 bases and J by 2 bases. Germline lookup yields CDR1 LGHNA and CDR2 YNFKEQ. The CDR3 runs 16 residues. The CDR3 nucleotides read TGTGCCAGCAGCTTTCGGGGGGGTAAAGCCACAGATACGCAGTATTTT. This sequence encodes CASSFRGGKATDTQYF.

This sequence joins TRBV9 and TRBJ2-5; 8 bases map to TRBD1. The CDR3 is 14 residues long. The germline gives CDR1 SGDLS, CDR2 YYNGEE. V lost 2 bases and J lost 4; bases outside the gene matches: 4. CDR3 nucleotides: TGTGCCAGCAGCGTCCTTGGACAGGGAGAGACCCAGTACTTC. Protein product: CASSVLGQGETQYF.

This rearrangement joins TRBV19 to TRBJ1-6; the D gene is possibly TRBD1 (5 bases). Trimming took off 3 bases at V and 9 bases at J, with 18 bases between the two ends. Germline CDR1 reads LNHDA; CDR2 reads SQIVND (reference sequence). The CDR3 covers 16 residues. The CDR3 region is CASSMGGMAISSPLHF. CDR3 coding DNA: TGTGCCAGTAGTATGGGGGGAATGGCGATAAGTTCACCCCTCCACTTT.

Here the CDR3 DNA reads TGTGCCAGCAGCCGAACCGGACTAGCGGGAGCCCTCGAGCAGTACTTC. Protein sequence: CASSRTGLAGALEQYF. The chain combines TRBV5-4 with TRBJ2-5; 13 nucleotides line up with TRBD2. With the DNA end fitting TRBJ2-7 better, the J assignment may be wrong. Germline CDR1 is SGHNT and CDR2 is YYREEE (reference sequence). The CDR3 contains 16 residues.

The chain links TRBV30 to TRBJ2-3, with D possibly TRBD2 on 6 matching bases. Trimming removed 0 bases at V and 2 bases at J, with 12 bases between. The CDR3 has 15 residues. Germline V gene data show CDR1 as GTSNPN and CDR2 as SVGIG (reference sequence). CDR3: CAWSVPTGVTDTQYF. CDR3 DNA sequence: TGTGCCTGGAGTGTCCCCACGGGGGTCACAGATACGCAGTATTTT.

The chain uses TRBV19 and TRBJ1-2, with TRBD1 as a possible D gene (5 bases). The V gene lost 6 bases and the J gene lost 8 bases, with 16 bases spanning the gap. The CDR3 extends over 13 amino acids. The germline CDR1 and CDR2 sequences are LNHDA and SQIVND (reference sequence). CDR3 coding DNA: TGTGCCAGTAGGGCAGACCCAAGGGGCGGCTACACCTTC. Translation gives CASRADPRGGYTF.